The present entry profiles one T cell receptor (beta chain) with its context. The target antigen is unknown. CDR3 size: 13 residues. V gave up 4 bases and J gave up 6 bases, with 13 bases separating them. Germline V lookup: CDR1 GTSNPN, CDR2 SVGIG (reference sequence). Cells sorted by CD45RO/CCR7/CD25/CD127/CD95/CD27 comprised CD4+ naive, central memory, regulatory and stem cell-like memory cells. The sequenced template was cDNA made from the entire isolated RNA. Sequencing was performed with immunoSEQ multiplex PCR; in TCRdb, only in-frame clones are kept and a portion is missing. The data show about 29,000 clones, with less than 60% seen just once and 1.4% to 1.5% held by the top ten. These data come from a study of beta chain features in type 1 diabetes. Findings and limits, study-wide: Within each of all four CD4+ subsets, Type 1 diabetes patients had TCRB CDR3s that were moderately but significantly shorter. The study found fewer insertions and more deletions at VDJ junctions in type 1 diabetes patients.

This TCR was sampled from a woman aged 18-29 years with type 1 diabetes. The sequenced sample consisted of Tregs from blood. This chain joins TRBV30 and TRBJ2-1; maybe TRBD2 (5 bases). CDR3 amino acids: CAWIRESGNEQFF. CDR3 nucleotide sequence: TGTGCCTGGATCCGGGAAAGCGGCAATGAGCAGTTCTTC.